A selection of T cell receptor beta chains follows, all from one sample in a study of beta chain features in type 1 diabetes. Some clones are missing from TCRdb's copy, which holds only in-frame ones; the method was immunoSEQ multiplex PCR. This sample yields about 300,000 clones, of which around 7.3% are seen a single time; over 0.8% belongs to the top ten. Sequenced material: central memory CD4+ T cells from blood. These TCRs come from a woman aged 18-29 years in good health. The conserved cysteine and the conserved F or W are not part of the CDR3 here. A clone size is listed for some rows: how often the clone was seen (once, few, many), or a class if it is expanded.

clone size: few
V gene: TRBV7-2
CDR3 protein: ASSPDRTTDTQY

clone size: NA
V gene: TRBV29-1
CDR3 protein: SVPGQLNYGYT

clone size: few
V gene: TRBV9
CDR3 protein: ASSPLGGPSNEQF

clone size: few
V gene: TRBV7-9
CDR3 protein: ASSFDRNTIY

clone size: NA
V gene: TRBV5-1
CDR3 protein: ASSLALGEGRTQY

clone size: few
V gene: TRBV15
CDR3 protein: ATKTGNTGELF

clone size: NA
V gene: TRBV30
CDR3 protein: ASDRVGEKLF

clone size: NA
V gene: TRBV28
CDR3 protein: ASSLGGLPQY

clone size: NA
V gene: TRBV5-1
CDR3 protein: ASSSTDGENSPLH

clone size: few
V gene: TRBV5-1
CDR3 protein: ASSLGFSSYNEQF

clone size: few
V gene: TRBV4-2
CDR3 protein: ASRDRGPNSPLH

clone size: few
V gene: TRBV27
CDR3 protein: ASRGQGAFNYGYT

clone size: many
V gene: TRBV16
CDR3 protein: ASSQRGADYGYT

clone size: few
V gene: TRBV11-2
CDR3 protein: ASSARGSYEQY

clone size: few
V gene: TRBV7-8
CDR3 protein: ASLPGGRNTEAF

clone size: few
V gene: TRBV29-1
CDR3 protein: SVAAHSNQPQH

clone size: few
V gene: TRBV7-8
CDR3 protein: ASSSRQGRSGYT

clone size: NA
V gene: TRBV7-2
CDR3 protein: ASSLDRATKNIQY

clone size: few
V gene: TRBV18
CDR3 protein: ASSPPAGANYGYT

clone size: NA
V gene: TRBV28
CDR3 protein: ASTLRTGVLVGELF

clone size: few
V gene: TRBV30
CDR3 protein: AWKMAGGTEAF

clone size: many
V gene: TRBV11-3
CDR3 protein: ASSPRDGDGYNEQF

clone size: NA
V gene: TRBV19
CDR3 protein: ASSPRTGMSTEAF

clone size: NA
V gene: TRBV4-3
CDR3 protein: ASASGSYNEQF

clone size: few
V gene: TRBV5-1
CDR3 protein: ASRGERNTGELF

clone size: few
V gene: TRBV9
CDR3 protein: ASSPGGLAKNIQY

clone size: NA
V gene: TRBV18
CDR3 protein: ASSRTGTDYEQY

clone size: few
V gene: TRBV18
CDR3 protein: ASSPPPGVGQY

clone size: NA
V gene: TRBV9
CDR3 protein: ASSVGAGWNEQF

clone size: few
V gene: TRBV7-2
CDR3 protein: ASGRGGGGAVETQY